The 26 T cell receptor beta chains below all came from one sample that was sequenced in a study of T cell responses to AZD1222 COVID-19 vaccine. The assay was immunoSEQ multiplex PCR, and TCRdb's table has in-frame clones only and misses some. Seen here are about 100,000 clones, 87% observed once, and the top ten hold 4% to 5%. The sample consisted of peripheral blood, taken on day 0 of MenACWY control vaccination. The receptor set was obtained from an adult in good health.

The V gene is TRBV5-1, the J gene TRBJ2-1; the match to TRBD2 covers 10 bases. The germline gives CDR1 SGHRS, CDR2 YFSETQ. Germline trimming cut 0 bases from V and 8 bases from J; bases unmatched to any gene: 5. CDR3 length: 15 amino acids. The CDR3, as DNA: TGCGCCAGCAGCTTGGGGTTAGCGGGGGGCGATGAGCAGTTCTTC. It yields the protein CASSLGLAGGDEQFF.

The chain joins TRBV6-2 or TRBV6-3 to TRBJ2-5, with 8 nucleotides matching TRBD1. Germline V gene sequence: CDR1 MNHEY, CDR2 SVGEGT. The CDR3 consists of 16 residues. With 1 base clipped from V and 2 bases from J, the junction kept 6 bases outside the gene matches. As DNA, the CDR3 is TGTGCCAGCAGTTACTTCCACGGGACAGGACAAGAGACCCAGTACTTC. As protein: CASSYFHGTGQETQYF.

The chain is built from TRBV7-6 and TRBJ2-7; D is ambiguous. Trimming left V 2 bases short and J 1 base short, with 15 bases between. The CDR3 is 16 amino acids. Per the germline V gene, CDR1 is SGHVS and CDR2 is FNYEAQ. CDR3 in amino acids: CASSLYALGVSYEQYF. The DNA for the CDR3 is TGTGCCAGCAGCTTATATGCCCTTGGTGTTTCCTACGAGCAGTACTTC.

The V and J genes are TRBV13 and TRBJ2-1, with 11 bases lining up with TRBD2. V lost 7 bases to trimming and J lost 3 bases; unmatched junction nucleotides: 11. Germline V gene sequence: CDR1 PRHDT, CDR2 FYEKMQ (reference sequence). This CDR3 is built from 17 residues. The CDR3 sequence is CASTQGTSGTLYNEQFF. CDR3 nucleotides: TGTGCCAGCACCCAGGGGACTAGCGGAACCCTCTACAATGAGCAGTTCTTC.

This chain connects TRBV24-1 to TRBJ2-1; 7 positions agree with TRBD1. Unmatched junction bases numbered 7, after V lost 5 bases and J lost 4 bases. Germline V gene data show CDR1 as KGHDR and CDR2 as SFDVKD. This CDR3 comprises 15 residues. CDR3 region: CATSGADRHYNEQFF. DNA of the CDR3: TGTGCCACCAGTGGGGCGGACAGGCATTACAATGAGCAGTTCTTC.

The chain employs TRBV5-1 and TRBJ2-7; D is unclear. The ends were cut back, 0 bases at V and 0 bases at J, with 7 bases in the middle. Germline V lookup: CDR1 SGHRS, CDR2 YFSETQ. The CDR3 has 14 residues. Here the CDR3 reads CASSLVSVSYEQYF. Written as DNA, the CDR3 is TGCGCCAGCAGCTTGGTGTCCGTCTCCTACGAGCAGTACTTC.

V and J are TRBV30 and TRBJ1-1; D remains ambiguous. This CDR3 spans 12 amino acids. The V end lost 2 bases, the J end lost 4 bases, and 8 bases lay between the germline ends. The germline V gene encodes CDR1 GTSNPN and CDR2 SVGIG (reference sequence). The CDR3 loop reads CAWSREFTEAFF. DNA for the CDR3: TGTGCCTGGAGTAGGGAGTTCACTGAAGCTTTCTTT.

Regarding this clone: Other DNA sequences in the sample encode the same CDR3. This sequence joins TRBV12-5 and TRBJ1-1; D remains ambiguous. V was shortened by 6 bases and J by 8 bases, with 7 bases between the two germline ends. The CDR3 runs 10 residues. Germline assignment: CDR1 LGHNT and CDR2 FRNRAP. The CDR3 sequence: CASGRREAFF. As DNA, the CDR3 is TGTGCTAGTGGGCGGAGGGAAGCTTTCTTT. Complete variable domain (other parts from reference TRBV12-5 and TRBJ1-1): DARVTQTPRHKVTEMGQEVTMRCQPILGHNTVFWYRQTMMQGLELLAYFRNRAPLDDSGMPKDRFSAEMPDATLATLKIQPSEPRDSAVYFCASGRREAFFGQGTRLTVV.

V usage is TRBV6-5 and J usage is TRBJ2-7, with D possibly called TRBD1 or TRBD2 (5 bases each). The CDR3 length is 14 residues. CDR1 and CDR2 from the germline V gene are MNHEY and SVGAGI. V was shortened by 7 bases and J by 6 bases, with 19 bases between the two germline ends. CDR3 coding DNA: TGTGCCAGCACCTTAGAGGGGTATCGGACCGAGCAGTACTTC. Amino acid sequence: CASTLEGYRTEQYF.

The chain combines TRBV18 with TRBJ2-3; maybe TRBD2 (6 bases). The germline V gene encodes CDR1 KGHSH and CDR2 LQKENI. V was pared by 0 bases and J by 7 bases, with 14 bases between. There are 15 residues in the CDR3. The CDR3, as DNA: TGTGCCAGCTCACCACCTGGACTATACTCAAATACGCAGTATTTT. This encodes CASSPPGLYSNTQYF. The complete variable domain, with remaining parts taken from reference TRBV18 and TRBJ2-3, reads NAGVMQNPRHLVRRRGQEARLRCSPMKGHSHVYWYRQLPEEGLKFMVYLQKENIIDESGMPKERFSAEFPKEGPSILRIQQVVRGDSAAYFCASSPPGLYSNTQYFGPGTRLTVL.

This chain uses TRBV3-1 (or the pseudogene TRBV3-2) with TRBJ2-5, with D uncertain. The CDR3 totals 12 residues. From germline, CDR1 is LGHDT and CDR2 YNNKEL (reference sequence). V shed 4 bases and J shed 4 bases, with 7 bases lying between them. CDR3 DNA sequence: TGTGCCAGCAGCCCACAACGAGAGACCCAGTACTTC. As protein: CASSPQRETQYF.

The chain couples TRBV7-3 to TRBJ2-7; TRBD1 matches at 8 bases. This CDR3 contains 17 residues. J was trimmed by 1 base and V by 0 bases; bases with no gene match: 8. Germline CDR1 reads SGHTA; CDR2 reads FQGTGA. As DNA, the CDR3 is TGTGCCAGCAGCTTAACCGCAGGGGGCGCGAAATCCTACGAGCAGTACTTC. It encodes CASSLTAGGAKSYEQYF. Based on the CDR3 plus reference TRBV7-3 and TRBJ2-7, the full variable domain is GAGVSQTPSNKVTEKGKYVELRCDPISGHTALYWYRQSLGQGPEFLIYFQGTGAADDSGLPNDRFFAVRPEGSVSTLKIQRTERGDSAVYLCASSLTAGGAKSYEQYFGPGTRLTVT.

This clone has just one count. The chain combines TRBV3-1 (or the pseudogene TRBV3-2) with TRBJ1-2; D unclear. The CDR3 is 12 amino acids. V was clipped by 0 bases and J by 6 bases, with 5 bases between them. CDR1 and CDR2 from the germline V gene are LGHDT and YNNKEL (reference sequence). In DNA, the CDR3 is TGTGCCAGCAGCCAAGACGGACATGGCTACACCTTC. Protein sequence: CASSQDGHGYTF.

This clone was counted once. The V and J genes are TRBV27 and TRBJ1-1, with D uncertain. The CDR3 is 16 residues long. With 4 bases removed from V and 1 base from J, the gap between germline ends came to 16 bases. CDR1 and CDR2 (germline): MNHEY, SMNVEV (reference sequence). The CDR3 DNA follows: TGTGCCAGCAGTTCCAATCCCTCGAGAGCGAACACTGAAGCTTTCTTT. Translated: CASSSNPSRANTEAFF.

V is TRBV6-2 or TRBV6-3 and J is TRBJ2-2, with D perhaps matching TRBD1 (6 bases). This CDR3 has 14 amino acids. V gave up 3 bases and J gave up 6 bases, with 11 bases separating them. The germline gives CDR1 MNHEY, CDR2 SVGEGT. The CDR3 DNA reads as TGTGCCAGCAGTTATTCAGGGGTCGCCGGGGAGCTGTTTTTT. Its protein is CASSYSGVAGELFF.

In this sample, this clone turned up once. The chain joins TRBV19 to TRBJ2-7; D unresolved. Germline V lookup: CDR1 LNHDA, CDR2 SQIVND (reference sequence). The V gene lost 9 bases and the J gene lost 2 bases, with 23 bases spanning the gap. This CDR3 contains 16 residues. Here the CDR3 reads CASQSSRAEVPYEQYF. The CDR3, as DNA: TGTGCCAGCCAATCCTCTCGGGCCGAAGTCCCCTACGAGCAGTACTTC.

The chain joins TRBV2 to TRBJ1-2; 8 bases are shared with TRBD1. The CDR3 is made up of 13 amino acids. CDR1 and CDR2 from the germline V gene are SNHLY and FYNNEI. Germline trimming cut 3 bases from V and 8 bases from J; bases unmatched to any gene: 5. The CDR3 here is CASSEQGASGYTF. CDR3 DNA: TGTGCCAGCAGTGAGCAGGGGGCAAGCGGCTACACCTTC.

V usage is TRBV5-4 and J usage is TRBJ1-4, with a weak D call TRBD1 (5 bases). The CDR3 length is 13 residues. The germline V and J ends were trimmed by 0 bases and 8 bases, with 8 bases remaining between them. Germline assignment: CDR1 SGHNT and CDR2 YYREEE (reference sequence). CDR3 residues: CASSLVGEEKLFF. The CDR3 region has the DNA TGTGCCAGCAGCTTGGTGGGGGAAGAAAAACTGTTTTTT. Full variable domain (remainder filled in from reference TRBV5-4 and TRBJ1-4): ETGVTQSPTHLIKTRGQQVTLRCSSQSGHNTVSWYQQALGQGPQFIFQYYREEENGRGNFPPRFSGLQFPNYSSELNVNALELDDSALYLCASSLVGEEKLFFGSGTQLSVL.

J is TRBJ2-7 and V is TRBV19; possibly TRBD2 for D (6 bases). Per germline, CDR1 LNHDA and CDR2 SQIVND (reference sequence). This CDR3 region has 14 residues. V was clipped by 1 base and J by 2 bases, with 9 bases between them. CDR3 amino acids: CASSIAPGAYEQYF. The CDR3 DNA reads TGTGCCAGTAGTATAGCCCCGGGGGCCTACGAGCAGTACTTC.

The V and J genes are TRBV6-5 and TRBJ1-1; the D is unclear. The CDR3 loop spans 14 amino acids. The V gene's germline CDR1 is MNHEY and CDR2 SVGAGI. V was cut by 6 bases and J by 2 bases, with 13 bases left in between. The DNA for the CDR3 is TGTGCCAGCAGCCAAACCGGGAGTAACACTGAAGCTTTCTTT. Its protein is CASSQTGSNTEAFF.

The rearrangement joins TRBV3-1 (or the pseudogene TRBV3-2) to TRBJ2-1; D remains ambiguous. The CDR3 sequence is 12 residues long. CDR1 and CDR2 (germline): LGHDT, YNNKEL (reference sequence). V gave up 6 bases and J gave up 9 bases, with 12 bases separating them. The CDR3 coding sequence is TGTGCCAGCAGTCCCTGGAGACGTGAGCAGTTCTTC. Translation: CASSPWRREQFF.

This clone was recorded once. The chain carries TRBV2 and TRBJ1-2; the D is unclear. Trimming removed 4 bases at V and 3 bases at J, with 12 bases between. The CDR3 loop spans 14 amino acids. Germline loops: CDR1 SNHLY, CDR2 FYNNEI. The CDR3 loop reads CASSGRGYDYGYTF. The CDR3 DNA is TGTGCCAGCAGTGGTCGGGGATATGACTATGGCTACACCTTC.

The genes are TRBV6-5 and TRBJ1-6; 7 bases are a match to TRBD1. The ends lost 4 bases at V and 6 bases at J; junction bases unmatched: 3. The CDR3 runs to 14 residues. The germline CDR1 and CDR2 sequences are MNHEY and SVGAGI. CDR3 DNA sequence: TGTGCCAGCAGTTTTCGACAGGGTAATTCACCCCTCCACTTT. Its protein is CASSFRQGNSPLHF.

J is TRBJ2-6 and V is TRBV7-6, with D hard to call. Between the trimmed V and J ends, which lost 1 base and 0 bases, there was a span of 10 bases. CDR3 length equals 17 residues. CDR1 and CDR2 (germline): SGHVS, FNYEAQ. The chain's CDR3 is CASSLGAIPSGANVLTF. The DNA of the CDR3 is TGTGCCAGCAGCTTAGGCGCAATCCCCTCTGGGGCCAACGTCCTGACTTTC.

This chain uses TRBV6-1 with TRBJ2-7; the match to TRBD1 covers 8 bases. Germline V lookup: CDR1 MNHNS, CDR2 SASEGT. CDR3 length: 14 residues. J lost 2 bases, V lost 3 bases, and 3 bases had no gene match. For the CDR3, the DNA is TGTGCCAGCAGTGACAGGGGGCTAACCTACGAGCAGTACTTC. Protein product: CASSDRGLTYEQYF.

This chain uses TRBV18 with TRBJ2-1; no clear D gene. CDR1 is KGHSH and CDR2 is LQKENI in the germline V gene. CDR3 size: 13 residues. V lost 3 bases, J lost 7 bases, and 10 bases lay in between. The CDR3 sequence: CASSPGTRNEQFF. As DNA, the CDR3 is TGTGCCAGCTCACCGGGAACCCGGAATGAGCAGTTCTTC.